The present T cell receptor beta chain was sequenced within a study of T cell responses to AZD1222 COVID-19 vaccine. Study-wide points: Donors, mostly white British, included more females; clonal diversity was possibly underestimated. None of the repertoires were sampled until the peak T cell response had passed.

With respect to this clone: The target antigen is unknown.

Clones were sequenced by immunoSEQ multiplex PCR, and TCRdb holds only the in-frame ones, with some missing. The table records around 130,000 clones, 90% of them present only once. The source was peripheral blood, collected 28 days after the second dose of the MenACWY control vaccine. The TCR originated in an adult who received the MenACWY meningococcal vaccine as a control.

This chain's CDR3 is CASQGRENQPQHF. DNA of the CDR3: TGTGCCAGCCAGGGGAGGGAGAATCAGCCCCAGCATTTT. V and J are TRBV28 and TRBJ1-5, with D tentatively TRBD1 (6 bases). V was shortened by 8 bases and J by 4 bases, with 12 bases between the two germline ends. Germline CDR1 and CDR2: MDHEN and SYDVKM. There are 13 residues in the CDR3.